Listed here are 28 T cell receptor beta chains from one sample, sequenced in a study of identical twins. TCRdb used MiXCR to reprocess the 5' RACE reads, holding one entry per CDR3 protein. In the table there are around 680,000 distinct CDR3 sequences, approximately 9% of which are singletons. These data also formed part of another study, on yellow fever vaccine responses in identical twins.

What was sequenced was PBMCs. These receptors were taken from a woman aged 18-30 years in good health.

The CDR3 protein is CASSLMEGGAYGYTF. The CDR3 nucleotides are TGTGCCAGCAGCTTAATGGAAGGAGGCGCCTATGGCTACACCTTC. The rearrangement links TRBV7-9 to TRBJ1-2, with D unclear. Between the trimmed V and J ends, which lost 2 bases and 4 bases, there was a span of 14 bases. The CDR3 runs 15 residues. Per germline, CDR1 SEHNR and CDR2 FQNEAQ (reference sequence).

The CDR3 DNA sequence: TGTGCCAGCAGTTCCCCCCTTGCGAATGAGCAGTTCTTC. As protein: CASSSPLANEQFF. The chain employs TRBV6-1 and TRBJ2-1; D not certain. Germline CDR1 and CDR2: MNHNS and SASEGT. The CDR3 contains 13 residues. V lost 5 bases and J 7 bases, leaving 12 bases between the germline ends.

The table lists this clonotype with many counts. The V call is TRBV2, the J call TRBJ2-1, with TRBD1 identical over 8 bases. This CDR3 has 15 amino acids. Germline V gene sequence: CDR1 SNHLY, CDR2 FYNNEI. V shed 1 base, J shed 4 bases, and the junction held 3 bases outside the gene matches. The CDR3 sequence: CASSEVTGGYNEQFF. The CDR3 region has the DNA TGTGCCAGCAGTGAAGTAACAGGGGGATACAATGAGCAGTTCTTC.

This clonotype appeared many times. The V call is TRBV13, the J call TRBJ2-1, with 7 positions matching TRBD1. The J segment lost 2 bases and the V segment lost 6 bases, leaving 7 bases of the junction unmatched. In germline, CDR1 is PRHDT, CDR2 FYEKMQ (reference sequence). The CDR3 totals 15 residues. For the CDR3, the DNA is TGTGCCAGCAGTTTTAAAGGGGGCGCCTACAATGAGCAGTTCTTC. Translating it yields CASSFKGGAYNEQFF.

A few counts support this clonotype. The CDR3 sequence is CSVGQGVETQYF. The CDR3, as DNA: TGCAGCGTTGGTCAGGGTGTGGAGACCCAGTACTTC. This chain connects TRBV29-1 to TRBJ2-5; possible D gene TRBD1, 5 bases. The CDR3 has 12 amino acids. From germline, CDR1 is SQVTM and CDR2 ANQGSEA. The V end lost 4 bases, the J end lost 5 bases, and 11 bases lay between the germline ends.

This clonotype was observed a handful of times. The genes are TRBV28 and TRBJ2-6; D perhaps matches TRBD1 (5 bases). The germline gives CDR1 MDHEN, CDR2 SYDVKM. The CDR3 has 16 amino acids. V lost 5 bases to trimming and J lost 8 bases, with 19 bases between them. The DNA of the CDR3 is TGTGCCAGCAGTGCTCCCCGACAGTCAAGAACCAACGTCCTGACTTTC. This codes for CASSAPRQSRTNVLTF.

In this sample, this clonotype turned up a few times. The chain has TRBV12-3 or TRBV12-4 and TRBJ2-1; D perhaps matches TRBD1 (6 bases). Trimming took 7 bases from V and 4 from J, leaving 26 bases between them. The CDR3 sequence is 18 residues long. The CDR3 protein is CASNDGTWTLNIYNEQFF. The DNA of the CDR3 is TGTGCCAGCAACGACGGGACATGGACCCTGAATATTTACAATGAGCAGTTCTTC.

In this sample, this clonotype turned up a few times. V is TRBV10-3 and J is TRBJ2-1; the match to TRBD2 covers 10 bases. Unmatched junction bases numbered 8, after V lost 7 bases and J lost 5 bases. CDR1 and CDR2 from the germline V gene are ENHRY and SYGVKD. The CDR3 has 15 residues. CDR3 protein: CAINAGTSDNNEQFF. The CDR3 DNA reads TGTGCCATCAACGCCGGGACTAGCGATAACAATGAGCAGTTCTTC.

This chain links TRBV27 with TRBJ2-1; a weak D match, TRBD2 (5 bases). The germline gives CDR1 MNHEY, CDR2 SMNVEV (reference sequence). The CDR3 is 16 amino acids. The V end was cut by 5 bases, the J end by 8 bases, with 22 bases between. Here the CDR3 reads CASSVLATGYFDEQFF. CDR3 nucleotide sequence: TGTGCCAGCAGTGTCCTAGCTACGGGGTATTTCGATGAGCAGTTCTTC.

This clonotype was seen repeatedly, ten times or more. The chain employs TRBV24-1 and TRBJ2-1; D may be TRBD1 (6 bases). Germline V gene sequence: CDR1 KGHDR, CDR2 SFDVKD. V was pared by 4 bases and J by 0 bases, with 12 bases between. This CDR3 contains 16 residues. In DNA form, the CDR3 reads TGTGCCACCAGTGACCAGGGGTCTTTCTCCTACAATGAGCAGTTCTTC. It translates to CATSDQGSFSYNEQFF.

This clonotype was observed a handful of times. One junction end does not reproduce the germline sequence, and a read error may be involved. The chain couples TRBV7-9 to TRBJ2-3; 11 bases fit TRBD2. The CDR3 has 16 amino acids. CDR1 and CDR2 from the germline V gene are SEHNR and FQNEAQ (reference sequence). Here the CDR3 reads CSSSFSSGGSTDTQYF. Written as DNA, the CDR3 is TGTTCCAGCAGCTTCTCTAGCGGGGGGAGCACAGATACGCAGTATTTT.

The V gene is TRBV7-8, the J gene TRBJ2-5; 10 positions match TRBD2. After removal of 4 bases from V and 5 bases from J, the junction contained 7 bases not matched to a gene. The CDR3 is made up of 15 amino acids. Germline values: CDR1 SGHVS, CDR2 FQNEAQ. The CDR3 DNA sequence: TGTGCCAGCAGCTCCCCTAGCGGGAGATTGGAGACCCAGTACTTC. It codes for CASSSPSGRLETQYF.

The genes are TRBV20-1 and TRBJ2-3; no definite D call. The V and J ends lost 3 bases and 0 bases respectively, with 7 bases between them. There are 13 residues in the CDR3. Germline CDR1 is DFQATT and CDR2 is SNEGSKA (reference sequence). CDR3 bases: TGCAGTGCTAGTCCCCCGAGCACAGATACGCAGTATTTT. Translating gives CSASPPSTDTQYF.

The rearrangement links TRBV2 to TRBJ2-5; D is possibly TRBD2 (6 bases). With 0 bases removed from V and 4 bases from J, the gap between germline ends came to 12 bases. The germline V gene has CDR1 SNHLY and CDR2 FYNNEI. This CDR3 is built from 15 residues. CDR3 DNA: TGTGCCAGCAGTGAAGCGGAGGGGTATGGAGAGACCCAGTACTTC. This sequence encodes CASSEAEGYGETQYF.

This clonotype showed up just a few times. V usage is TRBV27 and J usage is TRBJ2-5; a weak D match, TRBD2 (6 bases). Germline CDR1 and CDR2: MNHEY and SMNVEV (reference sequence). Deletions cut 1 base from V and 0 bases from J, with 18 bases between. CDR3 length: 18 amino acids. The DNA for the CDR3 is TGTGCCAGCAGTTTATTGGCCCGGGGTGGCGGGAACCAAGAGACCCAGTACTTC. It encodes CASSLLARGGGNQETQYF.

There are many counts of this clonotype. The chain links TRBV15 to TRBJ1-1; D may be TRBD1 (6 bases). The germline CDR1 and CDR2 sequences are LNHNV and YYDKDF (reference sequence). Trimming pared 5 bases from V and 0 bases from J, leaving 10 bases between. The CDR3 loop spans 14 amino acids. CDR3 region: CATSLGDMNTEAFF. The CDR3, as DNA: TGTGCCACCAGCCTAGGGGACATGAACACTGAAGCTTTCTTT.

The chain joins TRBV7-2 to TRBJ1-3; no clear D gene. V shed 4 bases and J shed 4 bases, with 8 bases lying between them. This CDR3 spans 13 amino acids. Germline CDR1 SGHTA, CDR2 FQGNSA. The DNA of the CDR3 is TGTGCCAGCAGCTCCACTAGGGGAAACACCATATATTTT. Protein sequence: CASSSTRGNTIYF.

This clonotype was counted at least ten times. The gene calls are TRBV20-1 and TRBJ2-1; D is possibly TRBD1 (6 bases). Trimming pared 5 bases from V and 0 bases from J, leaving 14 bases between. The CDR3 runs 15 residues. Germline V gene sequence: CDR1 DFQATT, CDR2 SNEGSKA (reference sequence). The CDR3 reads CSAYTRGLSYNEQFF. The DNA of the CDR3 is TGCAGTGCTTACACCAGGGGCCTCTCCTACAATGAGCAGTTCTTC.

At least ten counts were recorded for this clonotype. The CDR3 loop is CASSQPTSGEETQYF. The CDR3 nucleotides are TGTGCCAGCAGCCAGCCGACTAGCGGGGAAGAGACCCAGTACTTC. The J gene is TRBJ2-5, the V gene TRBV4-2; 11 bases align to TRBD2. The V gene end was trimmed by 3 bases and the J gene end by 3 bases; junction bases not matched to a gene: 3. Germline CDR1 LGHNA, CDR2 YNFKEQ. CDR3 length: 15 amino acids.

This clonotype was observed a few times. The V call is TRBV30, the J call TRBJ2-1, with D uncertain. Trimming shortened V by 2 bases and J by 2 bases, and 7 bases separated the two germline ends. The CDR3 extends over 13 amino acids. Germline V gene sequence: CDR1 GTSNPN, CDR2 SVGIG (reference sequence). CDR3 in DNA: TGTGCCTGGAGTCTATCTGCCTACAATGAGCAGTTCTTC. As protein: CAWSLSAYNEQFF.

This chain links TRBV10-3 with TRBJ2-1; 7 bases match TRBD1. Germline CDR1 ENHRY, CDR2 SYGVKD. This CDR3 region has 13 residues. J lost 5 bases, V lost 4 bases, and 2 bases had no gene match. The CDR3, as DNA: TGTGCCATCAGTGGGGGGACAGACAATGAGCAGTTCTTC. Its translation is CAISGGTDNEQFF.

J is TRBJ2-5 and V is TRBV4-1; 8 bases map to TRBD1. The CDR3 is 14 residues long. CDR1 and CDR2 (germline): MGHRA, YSYEKL. V was pared by 1 base and J by 5 bases, with 3 bases of the junction left unmatched. As DNA, the CDR3 is TGCGCCAGCAGCCAAGGGACAGGGTGGGAGACCCAGTACTTC. Protein product: CASSQGTGWETQYF.

This clonotype occurred a few times. The gene calls are TRBV4-3 and TRBJ2-1, with 13 nucleotides matching TRBD2. Germline CDR1 LGHNA, CDR2 YSLEER. CDR3 size: 17 residues. V was pared by 3 bases and J by 4 bases, with 6 bases of the junction left unmatched. CDR3 protein: CASSHPRTSGRYNEQFF. The CDR3 coding sequence is TGCGCCAGCAGCCATCCTAGGACTAGCGGGAGATACAATGAGCAGTTCTTC.

V gene TRBV29-1 combines with J gene TRBJ2-2; D is perhaps TRBD2 (6 bases). Per the germline V gene, CDR1 is SQVTM and CDR2 is ANQGSEA. The CDR3 length is 15 residues. Trimming pared 6 bases from V and 4 bases from J, leaving 18 bases between. The CDR3 loop reads CSVRSGGLITGELFF. CDR3 coding DNA: TGCAGCGTAAGGTCCGGGGGACTTATCACCGGGGAGCTGTTTTTT.

This clonotype was seen more than once but under ten times. V is TRBV28 and J is TRBJ2-7; tentatively, D is TRBD2 (5 bases). The germline V and J ends were trimmed by 6 bases and 2 bases, with 17 bases remaining between them. The germline CDR1 and CDR2 sequences are MDHEN and SYDVKM. This CDR3 is 15 amino acids long. The CDR3, as DNA: TGTGCCAGCAGCCGTAGCGTCCAAGGCACCTACGAGCAGTACTTC. Amino acids: CASSRSVQGTYEQYF.

This clonotype was detected ten times or more. The genes are TRBV14 and TRBJ2-1; 11 bases line up with TRBD2. This CDR3 spans 18 amino acids. Per germline, CDR1 SGHDN and CDR2 FVKESK. The J segment lost 4 bases and the V segment lost 4 bases, leaving 12 bases of the junction unmatched. The CDR3 coding sequence is TGTGCCAGCAGCCTCCTAGCGGGAGGAGGAAGGGTTTACAATGAGCAGTTCTTC. Protein: CASSLLAGGGRVYNEQFF. The variable domain in full, with the rest retrieved from reference TRBV14 and TRBJ2-1, is EAGVTQFPSHSVIEKGQTVTLRCDPISGHDNLYWYRRVMGKEIKFLLHFVKESKQDESGMPNNRFLAERTGGTYSTLKVQPAELEDSGVYFCASSLLAGGGRVYNEQFFGPGTRLTVL.

This clonotype was detected ten times or more. This rearrangement joins TRBV3-1 to TRBJ2-1; D call uncertain. V was trimmed by 4 bases and J by 3 bases, leaving 13 bases between them. In germline, CDR1 is LGHDT, CDR2 YNNKEL (reference sequence). The CDR3 runs 15 residues. The CDR3 sequence: CASSPDLELYNEQFF. CDR3 DNA sequence: TGTGCCAGCAGCCCTGACTTGGAACTCTACAATGAGCAGTTCTTC.

On this clonotype itself: A much larger clone sits a single nucleotide away, making a read error possible. V and J are TRBV12-3 or TRBV12-4 and TRBJ2-3, with TRBD2 matching over 9 bases. The CDR3 is made up of 17 amino acids. Here the CDR3 reads CACSSNRAGGGTDTQYF. As DNA, the CDR3 is TGTGCCTGCAGTTCCAACCGGGCGGGAGGGGGCACAGATACGCAGTATTTT.